This TCR beta chain is drawn from a study of blood T cell repertoires in COVID-19. Study as a whole: Spain, Italy and the United States supplied samples that represented acute and convalescent COVID-19. PBMCs, B-cell-depleted T cells, or T cells provided the cDNA or gDNA that made up the material.

Trimming took 0 bases from V and 2 from J; bases not matched to a gene: 1. The germline CDR1 and CDR2 sequences are SGHNT and YYREEE (reference sequence). The CDR3 extends over 17 amino acids. In the original processing: Nucleated cell counts were estimated from reference gene primer amplification. TCRdb keeps only in-frame clones here, not all; method: immunoSEQ multiplex PCR. V, J and clone size are those of that table, while D and trimming were read from the DNA. The sample shows tens of thousands of clones, roughly 87% of them seen only once. Sequenced material: peripheral blood. The origin of this receptor is a woman older than 75 with acute or convalescent COVID-19. The chain couples TRBV5-4 to TRBJ2-5, with TRBD2 matching over 16 bases. The CDR3 loop is CASSLVGLAGGQETQYF. The CDR3 DNA reads TGTGCCAGCAGCTTGGTGGGACTAGCGGGGGGGCAAGAGACCCAGTACTTC.